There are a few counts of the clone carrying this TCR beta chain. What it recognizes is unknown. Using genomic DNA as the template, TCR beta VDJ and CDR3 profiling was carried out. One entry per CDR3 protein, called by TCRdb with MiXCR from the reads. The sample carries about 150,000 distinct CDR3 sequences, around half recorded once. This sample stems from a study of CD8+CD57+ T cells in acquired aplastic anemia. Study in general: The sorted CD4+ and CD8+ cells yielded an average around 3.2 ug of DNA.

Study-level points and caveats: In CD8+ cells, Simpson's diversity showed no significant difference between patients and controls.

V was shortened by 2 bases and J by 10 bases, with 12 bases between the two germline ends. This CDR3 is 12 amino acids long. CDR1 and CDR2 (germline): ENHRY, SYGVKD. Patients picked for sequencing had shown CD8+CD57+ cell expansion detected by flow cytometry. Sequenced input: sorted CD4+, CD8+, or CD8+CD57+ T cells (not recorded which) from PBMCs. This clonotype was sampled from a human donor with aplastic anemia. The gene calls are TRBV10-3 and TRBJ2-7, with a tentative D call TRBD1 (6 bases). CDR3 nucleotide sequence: TGTGCCATCAGTGAGCCAAGGACAGTACAGTACTTC. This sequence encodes CAISEPRTVQYF.